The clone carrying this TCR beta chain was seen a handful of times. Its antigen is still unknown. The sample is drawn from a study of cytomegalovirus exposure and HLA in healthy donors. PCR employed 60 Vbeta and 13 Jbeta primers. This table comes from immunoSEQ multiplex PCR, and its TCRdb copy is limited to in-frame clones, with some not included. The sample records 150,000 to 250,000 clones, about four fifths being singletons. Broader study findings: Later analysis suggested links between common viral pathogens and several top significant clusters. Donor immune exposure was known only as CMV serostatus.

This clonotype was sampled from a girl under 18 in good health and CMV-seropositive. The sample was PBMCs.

CDR3 loop: CASSRGYGYTF. In DNA, the CDR3 is TGTGCCAGCAGCAGGGGCTATGGCTACACCTTC. The chain has TRBV6-5 and TRBJ1-2, with D perhaps matching TRBD1 (6 bases). The CDR3 length is 11 residues. Germline values: CDR1 MNHEY, CDR2 SVGAGI. V lost 6 bases and J 4 bases, leaving 6 bases between the germline ends.